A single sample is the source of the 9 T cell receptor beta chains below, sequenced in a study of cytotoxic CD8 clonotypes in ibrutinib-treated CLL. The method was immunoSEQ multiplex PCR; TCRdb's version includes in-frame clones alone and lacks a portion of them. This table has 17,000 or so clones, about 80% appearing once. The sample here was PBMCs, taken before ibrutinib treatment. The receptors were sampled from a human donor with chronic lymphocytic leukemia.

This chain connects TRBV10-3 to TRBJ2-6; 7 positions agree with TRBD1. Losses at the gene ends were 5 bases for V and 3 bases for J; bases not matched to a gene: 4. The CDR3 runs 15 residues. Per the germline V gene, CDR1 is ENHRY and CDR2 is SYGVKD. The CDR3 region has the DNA TGTGCCATCAGTACAGGGGCGGGTGGGGCCAACGTCCTGACTTTC. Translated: CAISTGAGGANVLTF.

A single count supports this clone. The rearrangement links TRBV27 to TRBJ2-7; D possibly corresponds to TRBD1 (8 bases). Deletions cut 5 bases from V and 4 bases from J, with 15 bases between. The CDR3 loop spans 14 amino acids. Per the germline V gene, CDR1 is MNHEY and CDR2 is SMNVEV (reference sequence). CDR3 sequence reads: CASSPTGGGYEQYF. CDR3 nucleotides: TGTGCCAGCAGTCCCACAGGGGGGGGGTACGAGCAGTACTTC.

CDR3 in amino acids: CASSVEGATYNEQFF. The CDR3 DNA reads as TGTGCCAGCAGCGTCGAGGGGGCAACCTACAATGAGCAGTTCTTC. This rearrangement joins TRBV9 to TRBJ2-1; 7 bases align to TRBD1. Germline CDR1 and CDR2: SGDLS and YYNGEE. J was trimmed by 2 bases and V by 2 bases; bases with no gene match: 4. The CDR3 extends over 15 amino acids. Together with reference TRBV9 and TRBJ2-1, the CDR3 gives the full variable domain: DSGVTQTPKHLITATGQRVTLRCSPRSGDLSVYWYQQSLDQGLQFLIQYYNGEERAKGNILERFSAQQFPDLHSELNLSSLELGDSALYFCASSVEGATYNEQFFGPGTRLTVL.

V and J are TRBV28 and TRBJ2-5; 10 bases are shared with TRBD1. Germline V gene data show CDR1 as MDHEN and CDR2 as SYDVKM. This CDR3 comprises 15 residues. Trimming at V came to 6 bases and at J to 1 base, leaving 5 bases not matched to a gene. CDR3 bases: TGTGCCAGCAGCCCGGACAGGGGGGTCCAAGAGACCCAGTACTTC. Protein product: CASSPDRGVQETQYF.

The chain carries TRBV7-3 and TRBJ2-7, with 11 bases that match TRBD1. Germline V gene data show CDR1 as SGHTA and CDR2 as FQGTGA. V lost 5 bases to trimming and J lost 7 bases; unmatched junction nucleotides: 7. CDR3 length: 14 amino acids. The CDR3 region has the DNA TGTGCCAGCAGCCCGGACAGGGGGCTAGGGGAGCAGTACTTC. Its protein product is CASSPDRGLGEQYF.

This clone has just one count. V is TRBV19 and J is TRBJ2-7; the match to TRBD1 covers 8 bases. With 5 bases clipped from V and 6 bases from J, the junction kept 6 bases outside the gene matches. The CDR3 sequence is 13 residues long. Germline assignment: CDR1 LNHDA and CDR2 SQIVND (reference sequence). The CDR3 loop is CASSPDRDSEQYF. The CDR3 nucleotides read TGTGCCAGTAGTCCGGACAGGGACAGCGAGCAGTACTTC.

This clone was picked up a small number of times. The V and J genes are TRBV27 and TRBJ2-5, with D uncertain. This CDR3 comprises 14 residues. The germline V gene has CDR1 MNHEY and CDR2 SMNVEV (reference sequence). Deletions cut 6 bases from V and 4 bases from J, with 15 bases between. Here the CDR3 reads CASRMALKGETQYF. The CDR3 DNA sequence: TGTGCCAGCAGGATGGCCCTTAAAGGAGAGACCCAGTACTTC.

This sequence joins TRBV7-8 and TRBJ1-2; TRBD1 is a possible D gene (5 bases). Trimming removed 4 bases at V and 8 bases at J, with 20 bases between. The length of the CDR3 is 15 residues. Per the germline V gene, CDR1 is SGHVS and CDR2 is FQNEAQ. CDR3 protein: CASSSPGGLTEGYTF. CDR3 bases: TGTGCCAGCAGCTCCCCCGGGGGGTTGACTGAGGGCTACACCTTC.

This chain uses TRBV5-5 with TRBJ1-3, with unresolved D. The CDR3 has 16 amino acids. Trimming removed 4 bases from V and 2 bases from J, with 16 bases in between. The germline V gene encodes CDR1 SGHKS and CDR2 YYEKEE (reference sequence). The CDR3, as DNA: TGTGCCAGCAGCCCTCGGGGTTTAAGACCTGGAAACACCATATATTTT. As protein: CASSPRGLRPGNTIYF.